The 2 T cell receptor beta chains given below trace back to one sample, sequenced in a study of radiotherapy plus CTLA-4 blockade in lung cancer. This table comes from immunoSEQ multiplex PCR, and its TCRdb copy is limited to in-frame clones, with some not included. The data hold around 26,000 clones, with around 71% observed a single time. The sample here was peripheral blood, taken from a patient treated with radiotherapy plus ipilimumab. The receptors were sampled from a human donor with non-small cell lung cancer whose response to radiotherapy plus ipilimumab could not be evaluated.

The chain recombines TRBV11-3 with TRBJ2-2; 8 nucleotides line up with TRBD1. V was clipped by 1 base and J by 4 bases; unmatched bases: 5. Germline V gives CDR1 SGHNT, CDR2 YENEEA. The CDR3 covers 16 residues. The CDR3 nucleotides are TGTGCCAGCAGCTTAGGACAGGGGAGGAGCACCGGGGAGCTGTTTTTT. Amino acids: CASSLGQGRSTGELFF. Filled out from reference TRBV11-3 and TRBJ2-2, the complete variable domain reads EAGVVQSPRYKIIEKKQPVAFWCNPISGHNTLYWYLQNLGQGPELLIRYENEEAVDDSQLPKDRFSAERLKGVDSTLKIQPAELGDSAVYLCASSLGQGRSTGELFFGEGSRLTVL.

The V and J genes are TRBV11-3 and TRBJ2-1, with TRBD1 matching over 8 bases. CDR3 length: 15 amino acids. Germline assignment: CDR1 SGHNT and CDR2 YENEEA. V lost 2 bases, J lost 6 bases, and 6 bases stayed unmatched. The CDR3 reads CASSLQGAALNEQFF. CDR3 coding DNA: TGTGCCAGCAGCTTACAGGGGGCAGCCCTCAATGAGCAGTTCTTC.